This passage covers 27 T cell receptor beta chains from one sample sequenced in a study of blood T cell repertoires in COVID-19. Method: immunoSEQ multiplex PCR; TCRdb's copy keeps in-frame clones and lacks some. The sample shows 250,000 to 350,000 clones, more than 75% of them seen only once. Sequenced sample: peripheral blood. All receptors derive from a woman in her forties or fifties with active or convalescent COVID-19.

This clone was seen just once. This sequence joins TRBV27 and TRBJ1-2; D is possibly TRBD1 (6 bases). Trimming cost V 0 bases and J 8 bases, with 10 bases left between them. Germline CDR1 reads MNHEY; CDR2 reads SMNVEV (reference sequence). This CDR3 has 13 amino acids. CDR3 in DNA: TGTGCCAGCAGTTTATCCGGACAGCGGGGCTACACCTTC. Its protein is CASSLSGQRGYTF.

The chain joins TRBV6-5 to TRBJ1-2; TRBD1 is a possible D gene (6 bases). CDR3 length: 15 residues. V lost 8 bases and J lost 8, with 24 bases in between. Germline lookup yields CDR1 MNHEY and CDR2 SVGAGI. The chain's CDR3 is CASLGHFASDDGYTF. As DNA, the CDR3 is TGTGCCAGCCTGGGACATTTTGCCTCAGACGACGGCTACACCTTC.

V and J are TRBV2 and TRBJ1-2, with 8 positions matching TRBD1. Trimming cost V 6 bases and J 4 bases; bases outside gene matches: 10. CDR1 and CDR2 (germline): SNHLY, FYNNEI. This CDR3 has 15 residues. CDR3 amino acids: CASRRDRQRTYGYTF. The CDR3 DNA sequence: TGTGCCAGCAGGCGGGACAGGCAAAGAACCTATGGCTACACCTTC.

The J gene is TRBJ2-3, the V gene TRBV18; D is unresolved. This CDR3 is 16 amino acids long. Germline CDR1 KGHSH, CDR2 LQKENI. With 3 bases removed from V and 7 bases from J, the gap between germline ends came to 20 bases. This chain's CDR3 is CASSPTAPTQVHTQYF. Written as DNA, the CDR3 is TGTGCCAGCTCACCGACCGCGCCGACCCAGGTTCATACGCAGTATTTT.

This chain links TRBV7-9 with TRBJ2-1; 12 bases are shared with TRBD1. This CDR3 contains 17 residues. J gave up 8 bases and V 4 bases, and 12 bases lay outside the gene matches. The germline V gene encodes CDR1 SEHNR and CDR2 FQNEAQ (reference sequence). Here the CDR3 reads CASSSGTGGWRVDEQFF. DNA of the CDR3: TGTGCCAGCAGCTCCGGGACAGGGGGCTGGAGGGTGGATGAGCAGTTCTTC.

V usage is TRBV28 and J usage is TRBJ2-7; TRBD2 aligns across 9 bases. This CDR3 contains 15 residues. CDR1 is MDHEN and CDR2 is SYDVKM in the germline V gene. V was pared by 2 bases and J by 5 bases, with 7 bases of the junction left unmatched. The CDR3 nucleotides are TGTGCCAGCAGTTTACTAGGGACTAGCAGGCACGAGCAGTACTTC. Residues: CASSLLGTSRHEQYF.

CDR3 in DNA: TGTGCCAGCAGTTTACGGGGGGAAAGTCAGCCCCAGCATTTT. Translation gives CASSLRGESQPQHF. The rearrangement joins TRBV27 to TRBJ1-5, with a tentative D call TRBD1 (5 bases). Germline assignment: CDR1 MNHEY and CDR2 SMNVEV (reference sequence). Trimming cost V 2 bases and J 6 bases, with 11 bases left between them. The CDR3 is 14 amino acids.

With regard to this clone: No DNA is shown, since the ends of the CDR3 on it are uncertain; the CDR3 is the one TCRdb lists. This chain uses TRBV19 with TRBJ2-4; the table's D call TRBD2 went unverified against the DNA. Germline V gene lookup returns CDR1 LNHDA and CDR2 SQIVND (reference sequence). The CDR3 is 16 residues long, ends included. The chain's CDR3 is CASTSTLGGGANIQYF.

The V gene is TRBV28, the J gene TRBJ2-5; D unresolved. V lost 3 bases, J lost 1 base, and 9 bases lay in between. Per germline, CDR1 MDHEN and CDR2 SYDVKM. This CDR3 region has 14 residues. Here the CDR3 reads CASSFLTIQETQYF. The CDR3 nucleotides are TGTGCCAGCAGTTTTTTGACAATCCAAGAGACCCAGTACTTC.

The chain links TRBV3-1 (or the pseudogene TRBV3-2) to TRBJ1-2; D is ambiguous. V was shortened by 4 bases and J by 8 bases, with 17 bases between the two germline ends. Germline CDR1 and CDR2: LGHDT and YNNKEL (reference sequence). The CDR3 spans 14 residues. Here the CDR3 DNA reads TGTGCCAGCAGCCCACCCCCGGGGTTACCGGGCTACACCTTC. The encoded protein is CASSPPPGLPGYTF.

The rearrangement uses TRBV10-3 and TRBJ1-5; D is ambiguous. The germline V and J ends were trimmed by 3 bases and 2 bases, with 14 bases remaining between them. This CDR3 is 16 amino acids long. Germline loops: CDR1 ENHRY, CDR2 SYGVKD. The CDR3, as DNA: TGTGCCATCAGTGATGAGCGTCGCCTTGGCAATCAGCCCCAGCATTTT. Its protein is CAISDERRLGNQPQHF.

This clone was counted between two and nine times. The CDR3 loop is CASWTSEVYEQYF. The CDR3, as DNA: TGTGCCAGCTGGACTAGCGAGGTCTACGAGCAGTACTTC. The rearrangement joins TRBV6-5 to TRBJ2-7; 9 bases align to TRBD2. Per germline, CDR1 MNHEY and CDR2 SVGAGI. After removal of 8 bases from V and 3 bases from J, the junction contained 5 bases not matched to a gene. The CDR3 is 13 residues long.

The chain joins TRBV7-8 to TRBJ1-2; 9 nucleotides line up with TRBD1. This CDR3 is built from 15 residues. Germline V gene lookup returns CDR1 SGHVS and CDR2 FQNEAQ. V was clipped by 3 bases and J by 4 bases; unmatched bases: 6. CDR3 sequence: CASSFSGTGIYGYTF. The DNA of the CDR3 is TGTGCCAGCAGCTTCTCTGGGACAGGGATCTATGGCTACACCTTC.

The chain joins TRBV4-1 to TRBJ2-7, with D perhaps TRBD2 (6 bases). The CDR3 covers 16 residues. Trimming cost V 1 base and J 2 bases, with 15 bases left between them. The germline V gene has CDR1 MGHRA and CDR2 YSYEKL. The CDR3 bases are TGCGCCAGCAGCCAAGGCGGGGCAGGGAGAGCCTACGAGCAGTACTTC. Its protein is CASSQGGAGRAYEQYF.

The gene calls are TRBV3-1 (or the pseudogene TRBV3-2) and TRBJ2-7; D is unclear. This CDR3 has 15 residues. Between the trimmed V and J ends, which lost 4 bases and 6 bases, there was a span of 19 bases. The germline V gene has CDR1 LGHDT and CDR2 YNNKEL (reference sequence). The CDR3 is CASSLVQTSGREQYF. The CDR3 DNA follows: TGTGCCAGCAGCCTGGTTCAGACTTCCGGCCGCGAGCAGTACTTC.

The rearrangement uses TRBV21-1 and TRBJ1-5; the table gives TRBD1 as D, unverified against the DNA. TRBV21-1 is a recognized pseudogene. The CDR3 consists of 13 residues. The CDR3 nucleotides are TGTGCCAGCAGCAGCAAGACAGGAACGATAGGGCATTTT. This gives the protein CASSSKTGTIGHF.

The CDR3 is CASSLIKGARSYEQYF. The CDR3 DNA reads as TGTGCCAGCAGCTTAATTAAGGGGGCGCGCTCCTACGAGCAGTACTTC. This chain connects TRBV7-6 to TRBJ2-7; 7 positions agree with TRBD1. J was trimmed by 0 bases and V by 2 bases; bases with no gene match: 7. Germline V gene sequence: CDR1 SGHVS, CDR2 FNYEAQ. The CDR3 extends over 16 amino acids.

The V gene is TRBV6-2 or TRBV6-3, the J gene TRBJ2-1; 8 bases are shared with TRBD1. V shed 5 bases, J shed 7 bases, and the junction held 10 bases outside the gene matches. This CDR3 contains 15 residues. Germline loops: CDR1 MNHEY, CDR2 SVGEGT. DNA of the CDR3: TGTGCCAGCAGTGACCCGGGACAGGTCATAAATGAGCAGTTCTTC. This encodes CASSDPGQVINEQFF.

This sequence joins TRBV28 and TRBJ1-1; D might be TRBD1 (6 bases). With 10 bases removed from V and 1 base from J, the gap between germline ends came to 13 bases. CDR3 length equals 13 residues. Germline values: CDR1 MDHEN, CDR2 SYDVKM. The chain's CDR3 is CAISMDRNTEAFF. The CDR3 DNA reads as TGTGCCATCTCCATGGACAGGAACACTGAAGCTTTCTTT.

The CDR3 DNA is TGTGCCACCACCGTAGGACAGCGCTATGGCTACACCTTC. This translates into CATTVGQRYGYTF. This sequence joins TRBV24-1 and TRBJ1-2; perhaps TRBD1 as D (6 bases). V gave up 8 bases and J gave up 4 bases, with 13 bases separating them. Per the germline V gene, CDR1 is KGHDR and CDR2 is SFDVKD. The CDR3 runs 13 residues.

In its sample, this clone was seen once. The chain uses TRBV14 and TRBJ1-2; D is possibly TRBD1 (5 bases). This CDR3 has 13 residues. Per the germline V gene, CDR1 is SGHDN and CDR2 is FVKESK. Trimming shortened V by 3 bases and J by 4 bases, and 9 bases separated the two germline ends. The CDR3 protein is CASSHDRSYGYTF. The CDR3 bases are TGTGCCAGCAGCCATGACAGATCCTATGGCTACACCTTC.

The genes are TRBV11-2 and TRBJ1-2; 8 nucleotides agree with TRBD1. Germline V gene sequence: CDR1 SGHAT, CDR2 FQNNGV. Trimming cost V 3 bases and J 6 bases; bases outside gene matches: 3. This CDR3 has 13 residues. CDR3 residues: CASSLGQADGYTF. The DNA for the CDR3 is TGTGCCAGCAGCTTGGGACAGGCCGATGGCTACACCTTC.

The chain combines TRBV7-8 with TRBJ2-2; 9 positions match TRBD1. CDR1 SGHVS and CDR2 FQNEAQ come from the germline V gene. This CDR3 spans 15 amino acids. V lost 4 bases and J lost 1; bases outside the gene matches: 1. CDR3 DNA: TGTGCCAGCAGCTCGGGACAGGGGAACACCGGGGAGCTGTTTTTT. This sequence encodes CASSSGQGNTGELFF. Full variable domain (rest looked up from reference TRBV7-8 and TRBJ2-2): GAGVSQSPRYKVAKRGQDVALRCDPISGHVSLFWYQQALGQGPEFLTYFQNEAQLDKSGLPSDRFFAERPEGSVSTLKIQRTQQEDSAVYLCASSSGQGNTGELFFGEGSRLTVL.

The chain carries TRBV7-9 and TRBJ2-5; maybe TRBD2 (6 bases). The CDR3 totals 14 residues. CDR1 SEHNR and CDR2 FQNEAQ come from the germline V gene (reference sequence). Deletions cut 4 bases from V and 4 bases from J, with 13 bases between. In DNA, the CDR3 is TGTGCCAGCAGCTATCGACTAGGCGGAGAGACCCAGTACTTC. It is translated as CASSYRLGGETQYF.

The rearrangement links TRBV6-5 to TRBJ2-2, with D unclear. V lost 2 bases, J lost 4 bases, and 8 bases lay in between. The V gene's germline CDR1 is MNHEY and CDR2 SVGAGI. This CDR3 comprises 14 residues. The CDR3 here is CASSYGVTTGELFF. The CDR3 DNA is TGTGCCAGCAGTTACGGAGTCACCACCGGGGAGCTGTTTTTT.

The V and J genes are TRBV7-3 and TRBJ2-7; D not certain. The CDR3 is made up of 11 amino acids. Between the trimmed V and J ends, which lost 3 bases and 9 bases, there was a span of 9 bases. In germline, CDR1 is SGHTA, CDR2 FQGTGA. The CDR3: CASSFKLGQYF. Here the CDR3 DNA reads TGTGCCAGCAGCTTCAAGCTCGGGCAGTACTTC.

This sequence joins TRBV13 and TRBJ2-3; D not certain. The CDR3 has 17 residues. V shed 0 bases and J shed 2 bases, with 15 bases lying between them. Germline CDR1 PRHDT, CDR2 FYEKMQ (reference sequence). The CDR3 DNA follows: TGTGCCAGCAGCTTAGGCCAGCAGGCCCCGTACACAGATACGCAGTATTTT. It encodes CASSLGQQAPYTDTQYF.